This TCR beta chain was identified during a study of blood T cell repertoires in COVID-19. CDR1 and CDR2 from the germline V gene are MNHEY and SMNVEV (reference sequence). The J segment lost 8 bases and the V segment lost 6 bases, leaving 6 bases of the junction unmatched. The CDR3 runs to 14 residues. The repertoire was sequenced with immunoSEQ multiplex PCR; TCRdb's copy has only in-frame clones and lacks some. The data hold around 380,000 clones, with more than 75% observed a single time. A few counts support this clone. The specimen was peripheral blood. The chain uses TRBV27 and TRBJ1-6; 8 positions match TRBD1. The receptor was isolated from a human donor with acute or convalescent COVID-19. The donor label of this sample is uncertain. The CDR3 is CASSWTGSYSPLHF. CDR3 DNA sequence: TGTGCCAGCAGCTGGACAGGGAGTTATTCACCCCTCCACTTT.